A single sample is the source of the 18 T cell receptor beta chains below, sequenced in a study of regulatory and conventional T cells in RAG deficiency. Here immunoSEQ multiplex PCR was the method, and the copy in TCRdb shows in-frame clones only, minus some. The sample lists roughly 45,000 clones, about 90% seen once, with roughly 0.5% in the top ten. Conventional CD4+ T cells were sorted from blood as CD25-low CD127-high cells. These sequences were also reported in another study, on regulatory T cells. From that second work: The primer mix had 52 TRBV and 13 TRBJ primers.

Sequencing used CD4+ effector T cells sorted from blood. Every receptor here comes from a human donor in good health.

V usage is TRBV2 and J usage is TRBJ1-5; D is undetermined. The V and J ends lost 3 bases and 0 bases respectively, with 6 bases between them. Germline V gene sequence: CDR1 SNHLY, CDR2 FYNNEI. The CDR3 spans 14 residues. The chain's CDR3 is CASSDGYSNQPQHF. The CDR3 nucleotides read TGTGCCAGCAGTGATGGATATAGCAATCAGCCCCAGCATTTT.

V usage is TRBV7-6 and J usage is TRBJ1-6; TRBD1 might be the D (5 bases). The V gene lost 1 base and the J gene lost 11 bases, with 12 bases spanning the gap. CDR1 SGHVS and CDR2 FNYEAQ come from the germline V gene. The CDR3 loop spans 14 amino acids. The CDR3 loop reads CASSLDSDNPPLHF. CDR3 sequence (DNA): TGTGCCAGCAGCTTAGATTCGGACAATCCACCCCTCCACTTT.

CDR3 residues: CASSYSFYRRDYGYTF. The CDR3 DNA sequence: TGTGCCAGCAGTTACTCGTTTTACAGGAGAGACTATGGCTACACCTTC. The gene calls are TRBV6-6 and TRBJ1-2, with a weak D call TRBD1 (5 bases). The germline V and J ends were trimmed by 0 bases and 3 bases, with 14 bases remaining between them. Germline lookup yields CDR1 MNHNY and CDR2 SVGAGI (reference sequence). This CDR3 is 16 amino acids long.

The sample holds a few counts of this clone. The CDR3 loop is CASSRHSNTEAFF. As DNA, the CDR3 is TGTGCCAGCAGCCGGCACAGTAACACTGAAGCTTTCTTT. The gene calls are TRBV21-1 and TRBJ1-1; whether TRBD1, the table's D call, matches the DNA was not checked. TRBV21-1 has pseudogene status. CDR3 size: 13 residues.

J is TRBJ2-7 and V is TRBV18, with D unclear. This CDR3 contains 12 residues. Germline V gives CDR1 KGHSH, CDR2 LQKENI. Trimming stripped 4 bases from V and 2 bases from J, with 6 bases between. The CDR3 here is CASSLQAYEQYF. The CDR3 coding sequence is TGTGCCAGCTCACTCCAGGCCTACGAGCAGTACTTC.

The chain joins TRBV30 to TRBJ1-6, with TRBD1 matching 9 bases. This CDR3 comprises 16 residues. J gave up 7 bases and V 2 bases, and 9 bases lay outside the gene matches. From germline, CDR1 is GTSNPN and CDR2 SVGIG (reference sequence). CDR3 bases: TGTGCCTGGAGTCGTCCCAAAGGGACAGGGAATTCACCCCTCCACTTT. This gives the protein CAWSRPKGTGNSPLHF.

The rearrangement joins TRBV6-5 to TRBJ1-2; D may be TRBD1 (5 bases). CDR1 is MNHEY and CDR2 is SVGAGI in the germline V gene. This CDR3 is 13 amino acids long. The ends were cut back, 5 bases at V and 5 bases at J, with 12 bases in the middle. The CDR3: CASSETGPYGYTF. The CDR3 DNA sequence: TGTGCCAGCAGTGAAACAGGACCGTATGGCTACACCTTC.

The chain couples TRBV10-2 to TRBJ2-5; the D gene is possibly TRBD2 (5 bases). CDR3 size: 11 residues. Trimming took 5 bases from V and 5 from J, leaving 6 bases between them. Germline V gene data show CDR1 as WSHSY and CDR2 as SAAADI. This CDR3 is CASSPGETQYF. The DNA of the CDR3 is TGCGCCAGCAGTCCGGGGGAGACCCAGTACTTC.

This sequence joins TRBV4-2 and TRBJ2-5; D could derive from TRBD1 or TRBD2 (6 bases each). The DNA end favors TRBJ2-7, so the J call may be wrong. The CDR3 length is 20 residues. The germline V gene has CDR1 LGHNA and CDR2 YNFKEQ. CDR3 nucleotide sequence: TGTGCCAGCAGCCAAAGTTTTAGGAGGGGGACGGGATTGGGCTCCTACGAGCAGTACTTC. Translated: CASSQSFRRGTGLGSYEQYF.

This chain links TRBV18 with TRBJ2-5, with D uncertain. The CDR3 length is 13 residues. Germline V CDR1 and CDR2: KGHSH, LQKENI. Trimming took 2 bases from V and 5 from J, leaving 9 bases between them. DNA of the CDR3: TGTGCCAGCTCACCAGGGATTTTGGAGACCCAGTACTTC. Its protein product is CASSPGILETQYF.

The chain employs TRBV11-3 and TRBJ1-1; the D is unclear. Germline V gene lookup returns CDR1 SGHNT and CDR2 YENEEA. Trimming removed 1 base from V and 8 bases from J, with 14 bases in between. The CDR3 has 14 amino acids. In nucleotides, the CDR3 is TGTGCCAGCAGCTTAGGTCAATCAGCCCACGAAGCTTTCTTT. It is translated as CASSLGQSAHEAFF.

The J gene is TRBJ1-2, the V gene TRBV6-6; TRBD1 matches at 7 bases. The germline gives CDR1 MNHNY, CDR2 SVGAGI (reference sequence). Losses at the gene ends were 2 bases for V and 4 bases for J; bases not matched to a gene: 7. The CDR3 has 15 residues. CDR3 bases: TGTGCCAGCAGTTACCGCAGGGGGGGGCTCTATGGCTACACCTTC. Translation: CASSYRRGGLYGYTF.

This rearrangement joins TRBV7-6 to TRBJ1-2; a weak D match, TRBD1 (5 bases). Germline values: CDR1 SGHVS, CDR2 FNYEAQ. V lost 4 bases, J lost 4 bases, and 13 bases lay in between. The CDR3 has 14 residues. CDR3 DNA: TGTGCCAGCAGCTCACCCGACAGAGGCTATGGCTACACCTTC. It encodes CASSSPDRGYGYTF.

CDR3 protein: CASSTPSGGARETQYF. The CDR3 DNA reads as TGTGCCAGCAGCACCCCTAGCGGGGGGGCCCGTGAGACCCAGTACTTC. The chain links TRBV14 to TRBJ2-5; 12 nucleotides match TRBD2. Germline lookup yields CDR1 SGHDN and CDR2 FVKESK. V was pared by 5 bases and J by 5 bases, with 9 bases of the junction left unmatched. CDR3 size: 16 residues.

The sample holds one count of this clone. The chain combines TRBV19 with TRBJ2-1; D possibly corresponds to TRBD1 (6 bases). The CDR3 spans 15 residues. Trimming removed 8 bases at V and 2 bases at J, with 16 bases between. From germline, CDR1 is LNHDA and CDR2 SQIVND (reference sequence). This CDR3 reads CASSPGHRPYNEQFF. Here the CDR3 DNA reads TGTGCCAGTTCCCCGGGACACCGGCCCTACAATGAGCAGTTCTTC.

This chain links TRBV18 with TRBJ2-3; D gene uncertain. Germline V gives CDR1 KGHSH, CDR2 LQKENI. V lost 2 bases and J lost 4, with 7 bases in between. This CDR3 region has 13 residues. The CDR3 region is CASSPSGSDTQYF. The CDR3 DNA reads as TGTGCCAGCTCACCATCAGGATCAGATACGCAGTATTTT.

The chain employs TRBV6-5 and TRBJ2-7, with unresolved D. Germline assignment: CDR1 MNHEY and CDR2 SVGAGI. V dropped 7 bases and J dropped 0 bases, with 10 bases sitting between them. The CDR3 extends over 13 amino acids. This CDR3 reads CASISESSYEQYF. The CDR3 DNA is TGTGCCAGCATATCCGAAAGCTCCTACGAGCAGTACTTC.

This clone was detected only once. This chain links TRBV28 with TRBJ1-2; perhaps TRBD1 as D (6 bases). Trimming pared 6 bases from V and 2 bases from J, leaving 16 bases between. The CDR3 runs 15 residues. The germline CDR1 and CDR2 sequences are MDHEN and SYDVKM. As DNA, the CDR3 is TGTGCCAGCAGGGACACCGCAGGGACAAACTATGGCTACACCTTC. Its protein product is CASRDTAGTNYGYTF.